This TCR beta chain was sequenced for a study of patients and donors after allogeneic stem cell transplantation. TCRdb passed the RT-PCR reads through MiXCR, listing each CDR3 protein once. The sample carries hundreds of thousands of distinct CDR3 sequences, 16% recorded once. Germline V gene sequence: CDR1 LNHDA, CDR2 SQIVND (reference sequence). V was trimmed by 3 bases and J by 7 bases, leaving 10 bases between them. CDR3 length: 13 amino acids. The source of this sequence is a human donor who was either an allogeneic HSCT recipient or a stem cell or donor lymphocyte infusion donor (not recorded which). It is not recorded whose cells these are; they may come from a transplant donor. The V gene is TRBV19, the J gene TRBJ1-5, with D possibly TRBD1 on 5 matching bases. Material for sequencing was blood, either unsorted or a sorted T cell fraction (not recorded which). This chain's CDR3 is CASSIGRDQPQHF. The DNA of the CDR3 is TGTGCCAGTAGTATTGGAAGGGACCAGCCCCAGCATTTT.